Reported below is one TCR beta chain. Its antigen is undetermined. RNA was extracted with the RNeasy kit, and a quantity of roughly 0.45 to 1 ug was reverse transcribed using random hexamers. TCRdb analysed the immunoSEQ multiplex PCR reads with MiXCR anew, one entry per CDR3 protein. In the table there are about 290,000 distinct CDR3 sequences, 89% of which are singletons. After removal of 8 bases from V and 2 bases from J, the junction contained 6 bases not matched to a gene. The CDR3 is made up of 14 amino acids. Both CD4+ and CD8+ T cells were negatively isolated, and TEMRA cells underwent FACS enrichment. The data originate from a study of CD8 T cells in Susac syndrome. Overall study findings and caveats: TCR sequencing and HLA analysis covered a relatively small number of individuals.

The sequencing sample was made of CD8+ T cells from PBMCs. This receptor was taken from a human donor with multiple sclerosis. The J gene is TRBJ2-3, the V gene TRBV12-3 or TRBV12-4, with 8 bases identical to TRBD2. The CDR3 loop reads CASSRGGPTDTQYF. As DNA, the CDR3 is TGTGCCAGCTCTCGGGGGGGGCCCACAGATACGCAGTATTTT.